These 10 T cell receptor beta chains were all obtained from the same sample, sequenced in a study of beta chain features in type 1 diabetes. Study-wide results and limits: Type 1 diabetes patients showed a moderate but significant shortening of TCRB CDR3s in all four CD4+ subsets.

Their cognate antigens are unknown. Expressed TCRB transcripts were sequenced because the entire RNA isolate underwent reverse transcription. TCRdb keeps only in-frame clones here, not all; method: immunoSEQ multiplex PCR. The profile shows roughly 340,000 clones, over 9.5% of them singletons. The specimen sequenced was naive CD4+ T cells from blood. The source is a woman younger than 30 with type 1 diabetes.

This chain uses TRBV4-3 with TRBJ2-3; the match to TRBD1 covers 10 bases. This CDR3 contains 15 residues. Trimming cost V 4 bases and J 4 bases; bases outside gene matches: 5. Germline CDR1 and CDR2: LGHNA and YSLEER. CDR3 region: CASSLGQGGSDTQYF. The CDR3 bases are TGCGCCAGCAGCCTAGGACAGGGGGGGTCAGATACGCAGTATTTT.

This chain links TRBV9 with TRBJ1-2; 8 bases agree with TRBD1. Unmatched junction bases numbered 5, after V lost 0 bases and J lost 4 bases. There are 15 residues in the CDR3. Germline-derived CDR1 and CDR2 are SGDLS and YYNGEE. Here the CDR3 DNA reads TGTGCCAGCAGCGTAGTAGGGACAGGCTTCTATGGCTACACCTTC. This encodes CASSVVGTGFYGYTF.

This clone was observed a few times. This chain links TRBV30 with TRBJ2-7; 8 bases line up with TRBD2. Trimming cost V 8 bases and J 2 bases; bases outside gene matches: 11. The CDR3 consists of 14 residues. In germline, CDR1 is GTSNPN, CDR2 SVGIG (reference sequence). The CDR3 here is CAGRGREGAYEQYF. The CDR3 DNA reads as TGTGCCGGGCGGGGACGGGAGGGAGCCTACGAGCAGTACTTC.

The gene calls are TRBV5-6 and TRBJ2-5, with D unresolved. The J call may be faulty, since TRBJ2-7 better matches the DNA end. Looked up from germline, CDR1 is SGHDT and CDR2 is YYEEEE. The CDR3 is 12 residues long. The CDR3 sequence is CASSLASYEQYF. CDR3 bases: TGTGCCAGCAGCTTGGCCTCCTACGAGCAGTACTTC.

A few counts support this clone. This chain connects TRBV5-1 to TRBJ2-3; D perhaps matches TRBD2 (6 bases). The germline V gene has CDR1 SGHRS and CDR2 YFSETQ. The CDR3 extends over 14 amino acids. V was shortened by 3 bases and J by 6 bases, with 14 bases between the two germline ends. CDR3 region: CASSSGDRVDTQYF. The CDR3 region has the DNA TGCGCCAGCAGCTCGGGGGACCGGGTGGATACGCAGTATTTT.

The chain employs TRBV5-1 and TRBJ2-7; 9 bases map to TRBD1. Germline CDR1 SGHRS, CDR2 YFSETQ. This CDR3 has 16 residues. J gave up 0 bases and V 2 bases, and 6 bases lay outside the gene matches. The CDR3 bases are TGCGCCAGCAGCTTCCGGACAGGGGAATTCTCCTACGAGCAGTACTTC. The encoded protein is CASSFRTGEFSYEQYF.

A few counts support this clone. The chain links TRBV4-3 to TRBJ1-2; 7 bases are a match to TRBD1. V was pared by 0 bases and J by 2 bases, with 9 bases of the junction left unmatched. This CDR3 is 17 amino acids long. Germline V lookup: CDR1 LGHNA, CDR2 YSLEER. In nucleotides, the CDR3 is TGCGCCAGCAGCCAAGAAGCCCCCCGACAGGGAAACTATGGCTACACCTTC. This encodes CASSQEAPRQGNYGYTF.

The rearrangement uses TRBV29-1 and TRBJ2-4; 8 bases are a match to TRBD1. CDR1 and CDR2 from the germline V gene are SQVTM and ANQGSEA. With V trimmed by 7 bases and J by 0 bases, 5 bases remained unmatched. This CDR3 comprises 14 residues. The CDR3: CSAGQGLAKNIQYF. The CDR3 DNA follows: TGCAGCGCCGGACAGGGCCTAGCCAAAAACATTCAGTACTTC.

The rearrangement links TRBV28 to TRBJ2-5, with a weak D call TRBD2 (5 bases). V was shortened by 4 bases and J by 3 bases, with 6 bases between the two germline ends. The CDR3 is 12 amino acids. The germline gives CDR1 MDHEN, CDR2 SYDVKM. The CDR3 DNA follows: TGTGCCAGCAGTTGGGGAGAAGAGACCCAGTACTTC. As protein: CASSWGEETQYF.

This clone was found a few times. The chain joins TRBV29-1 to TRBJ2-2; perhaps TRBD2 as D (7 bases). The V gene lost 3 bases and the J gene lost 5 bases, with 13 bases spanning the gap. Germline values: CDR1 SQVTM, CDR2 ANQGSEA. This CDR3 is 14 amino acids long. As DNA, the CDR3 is TGCAGCGTTGATCGGGGGGCGTTGACCGGGGAGCTGTTTTTT. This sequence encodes CSVDRGALTGELFF.